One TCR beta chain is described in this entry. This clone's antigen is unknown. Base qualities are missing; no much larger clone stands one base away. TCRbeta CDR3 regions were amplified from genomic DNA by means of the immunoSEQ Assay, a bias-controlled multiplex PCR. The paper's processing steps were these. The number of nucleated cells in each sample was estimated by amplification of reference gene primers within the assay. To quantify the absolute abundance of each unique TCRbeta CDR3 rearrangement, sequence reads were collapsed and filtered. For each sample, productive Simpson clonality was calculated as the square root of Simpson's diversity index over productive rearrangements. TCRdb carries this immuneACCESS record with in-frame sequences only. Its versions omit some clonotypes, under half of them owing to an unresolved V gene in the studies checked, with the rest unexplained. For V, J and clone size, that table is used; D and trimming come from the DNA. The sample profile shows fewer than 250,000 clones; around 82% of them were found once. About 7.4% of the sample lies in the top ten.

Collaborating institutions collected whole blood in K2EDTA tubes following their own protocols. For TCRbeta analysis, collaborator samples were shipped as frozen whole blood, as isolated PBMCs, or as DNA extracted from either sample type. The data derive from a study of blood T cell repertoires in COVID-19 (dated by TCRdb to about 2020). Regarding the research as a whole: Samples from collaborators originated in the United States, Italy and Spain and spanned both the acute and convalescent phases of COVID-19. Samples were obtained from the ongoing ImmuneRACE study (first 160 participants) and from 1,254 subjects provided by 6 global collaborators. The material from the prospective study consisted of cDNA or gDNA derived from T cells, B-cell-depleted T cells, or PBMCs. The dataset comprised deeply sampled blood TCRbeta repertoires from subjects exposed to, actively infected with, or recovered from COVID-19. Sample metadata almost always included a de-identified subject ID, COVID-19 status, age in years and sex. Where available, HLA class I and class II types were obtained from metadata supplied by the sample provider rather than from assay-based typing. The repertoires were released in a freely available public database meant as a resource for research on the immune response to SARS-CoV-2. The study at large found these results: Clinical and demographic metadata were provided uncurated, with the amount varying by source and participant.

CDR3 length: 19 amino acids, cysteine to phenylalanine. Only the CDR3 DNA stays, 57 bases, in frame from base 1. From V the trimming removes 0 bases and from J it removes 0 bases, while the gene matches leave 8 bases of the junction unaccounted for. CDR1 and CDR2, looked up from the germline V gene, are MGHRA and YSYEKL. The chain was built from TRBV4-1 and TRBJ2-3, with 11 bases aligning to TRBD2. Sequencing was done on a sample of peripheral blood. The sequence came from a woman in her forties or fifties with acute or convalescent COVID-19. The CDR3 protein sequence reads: CASSQEGIAGGLSTDTQYF. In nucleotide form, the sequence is TGCGCCAGCAGCCAAGAGGGTATAGCGGGGGGGCTTAGCACAGATACGCAGTATTTT.